The T cell receptor (beta chain) under discussion was sequenced for a study of blood T cell repertoires in COVID-19. Across the whole study: Whether acute or convalescent, the COVID-19 samples came from the United States, Italy and Spain. PBMCs, B-cell-depleted T cells, or T cells were the source of the cDNA or gDNA that made up the material.

The germline CDR1 and CDR2 sequences are SGHTA and FQGNSA. The ends were cut back, 7 bases at V and 0 bases at J, with 15 bases in the middle. CDR3 length: 15 residues. Methods used by the authors: Reference gene primer amplification gave estimated nucleated cell counts. Repertoires were generated with immunoSEQ multiplex PCR, while TCRdb's copy carries only in-frame clones and drops some. That table furnishes V, J and clone size, whereas the DNA furnished D and trimming. This table holds around 280,000 clones, around nine tenths found once. This clone was seen more than once but under ten times. Seattle-derived patients entered the study during active infection and were followed longitudinally.

V gene TRBV7-2 combines with J gene TRBJ1-1; unclear D gene. Sequencing input: peripheral blood. This TCR was sampled from a woman between 25 and 40 years old with COVID-19, enrolled during active disease. The DNA for the CDR3 is TGTGCCAGCAACCTCGTCCGAGGGTTGAACACTGAAGCTTTCTTT. Its protein product is CASNLVRGLNTEAFF.